This T cell receptor (beta chain) emerged from a study of T cell responses to AZD1222 COVID-19 vaccine. About the study: Second doses at about 4 or about 12 weeks were pooled. Overall study findings and caveats: In all cases, repertoires were sampled only after the peak T cell response. Donors skewed white British and female; clonal diversity was possibly underestimated. Vaccine-related CD4 TCRs covered spike, predominating at 160-218 and 743-854.

Method: immunoSEQ multiplex PCR; TCRdb's copy keeps in-frame clones and lacks some. The data contain 90,000 to 150,000 clones, roughly 85% of them singletons. V was shortened by 3 bases and J by 0 bases, with 15 bases between the two germline ends. Germline assignment: CDR1 MGHRA and CDR2 YSYEKL. The CDR3 runs to 16 residues. About this clone itself: Its cognate antigen is unknown.

The sequence was collected from an adult in good health. The sample consisted of peripheral blood, taken on day 0 of AZD1222 vaccination. V and J are TRBV4-1 and TRBJ2-7; perhaps TRBD1 as D (6 bases). Written as DNA, the CDR3 is TGCGCCAGCAGCCAGGCTCTGGCAGGGGTCTCCTACGAGCAGTACTTC. Protein: CASSQALAGVSYEQYF.